One sample yielded the 15 T cell receptor beta chains listed below, sequenced in a study of regulatory T cells in long-lasting Graves disease (dated by TCRdb to the early 2020s). The time point label, read with the paper, signifies: persistent/refractory GD, antithyroid drugs over 5 years with positive TRAb. For both TCR sequencing and RNA sequencing, RNA was extracted from PBMCs in TRIzol. The protocol used for the library was multiplex PCR. The sequencing machine was an Illumina HiSeq 4000. To build TCR beta libraries, CDR3 regions were amplified by Arm-PCR using iRepertoire HTBI primers. TCRdb cleaned the public reads at Q25 with fastp, built clones with MiXCR and kept in-frame beta chains. Each record represents a unique CDR3 protein, reported with the most common genes and DNA among its rows. A total of roughly 500,000 distinct CDR3 sequences appear in this sample, roughly 23% of them only once. The top ten constitute 10% to 15% of the sample.

The specimen comprised peripheral blood mononuclear cells (PBMCs), sampled when the disease was refractory, from a patient treated with antithyroid drugs. All receptors derive from a female donor with Graves disease.

This clonotype was detected many times. The gene calls are TRBV7-2 and TRBJ2-5; TRBD1 matches 8 bases. The J segment lost 1 base and the V segment lost 3 bases, leaving 1 base of the junction unmatched. This CDR3 has 14 amino acids. Germline CDR1 reads SGHTA; CDR2 reads FQGNSA. CDR3 DNA: TGTGCCAGCAGCTTGGGACAGGCCCAAGAGACCCAGTACTTC. Translated, it gives CASSLGQAQETQYF.

The chain couples TRBV5-1 to TRBJ2-5; D is possibly TRBD2 (6 bases). V was shortened by 4 bases and J by 2 bases, with 9 bases between the two germline ends. The CDR3 has 13 residues. Per the germline V gene, CDR1 is SGHRS and CDR2 is YFSETQ. The CDR3 loop is CASSAGRQETQYF. Here the CDR3 DNA reads TGCGCCAGCAGCGCGGGACGGCAAGAGACCCAGTACTTC.

The rearrangement links TRBV25-1 to TRBJ1-2; 7 nucleotides align to TRBD1. With V trimmed by 6 bases and J by 8 bases, 9 bases remained unmatched. This CDR3 comprises 13 residues. Germline V lookup: CDR1 MGHDK, CDR2 SYGVNS. CDR3 amino acids: CASSRQGGGGYTF. In nucleotides, the CDR3 is TGTGCCAGCAGCCGACAGGGAGGAGGCGGCTACACCTTC.

This clonotype was counted many times. CDR3 bases: TGTGCCAGCACTTTTTCGGGGACCGGGGAGCTGTTTTTT. This gives the protein CASTFSGTGELFF. The chain employs TRBV28 and TRBJ2-2; D possibly corresponds to TRBD2 (5 bases). V lost 7 bases and J lost 5, with 11 bases in between. Germline lookup yields CDR1 MDHEN and CDR2 SYDVKM. CDR3 length: 13 residues.

This clonotype was recorded at least ten times. This chain connects TRBV12-3 or TRBV12-4 to TRBJ2-5; no clear D gene. V lost 3 bases and J lost 3, with 14 bases in between. CDR3 length: 15 amino acids. The CDR3 here is CASSFHGVGKETQYF. CDR3 DNA sequence: TGTGCCAGCAGTTTCCATGGGGTTGGGAAAGAGACCCAGTACTTC.

The chain carries TRBV20-1 and TRBJ1-1, with 7 bases identical to TRBD1. Unmatched junction bases numbered 10, after V lost 7 bases and J lost 5 bases. The CDR3 has 13 residues. The germline CDR1 and CDR2 sequences are DFQATT and SNEGSKA (reference sequence). The CDR3 region is CSGRGQGKTEAFF. The CDR3, as DNA: TGCAGTGGTAGGGGGCAGGGTAAAACTGAAGCTTTCTTT.

A note on this clonotype: The germline gene is not matched at one end of the junction; a read error may be the cause. This chain connects TRBV28 to TRBJ1-4, with 7 bases fitting TRBD1. CDR3 length: 14 residues. Germline loops: CDR1 MDHEN, CDR2 SYDVKM. CDR3 coding DNA: TGTGCCGGCAGGCCGGGGACAGCGGGTGAAAAACTGTTTTTT. Translated, it gives CAGRPGTAGEKLFF.

This clonotype came up many times. V gene TRBV7-2 combines with J gene TRBJ2-7; no clear D gene. The CDR3 contains 14 residues. Between the trimmed V and J ends, which lost 0 bases and 0 bases, there was a span of 6 bases. Germline CDR1 reads SGHTA; CDR2 reads FQGNSA. CDR3 loop: CASSLAANSYEQYF. For the CDR3, the DNA is TGTGCCAGCAGCTTAGCAGCGAACTCCTACGAGCAGTACTTC.

A remark on this clonotype: A single base separates this from a much larger clone, so it may be a read error. The chain has TRBV7-7 and TRBJ2-5, with D unclear. CDR1 and CDR2 from the germline V gene are SSHAT and FNYEAQ (reference sequence). This CDR3 has 14 amino acids. The CDR3 loop is CASSLVGTRETQYF. The CDR3 DNA reads TGTGCTAGCAGCTTAGTAGGAACTCGAGAGACCCAGTACTTC.

The rearrangement links TRBV5-1 to TRBJ2-7; no clear D gene. Trimming removed 4 bases from V and 1 base from J, with 9 bases in between. The length of the CDR3 is 13 residues. The germline V gene has CDR1 SGHRS and CDR2 YFSETQ. CDR3 nucleotides: TGCGCCAGCAGCCTCGGGTGGTCCTACGAGCAGTACTTC. Translating gives CASSLGWSYEQYF. The full variable domain, completed using reference TRBV5-1 and TRBJ2-7, is KAGVTQTPRYLIKTRGQQVTLSCSPISGHRSVSWYQQTPGQGLQFLFEYFSETQRNKGNFPGRFSGRQFSNSRSEMNVSTLELGDSALYLCASSLGWSYEQYFGPGTRLTVT.

The rearrangement uses TRBV13 and TRBJ2-5; D is perhaps TRBD1 or TRBD2 (5 bases each). The CDR3 totals 16 residues. Per germline, CDR1 PRHDT and CDR2 FYEKMQ (reference sequence). With 6 bases removed from V and 1 base from J, the gap between germline ends came to 18 bases. The CDR3: CASSSRGRASQETQYF. Here the CDR3 DNA reads TGTGCCAGCAGTAGCCGGGGCAGGGCTAGCCAAGAGACCCAGTACTTC.

This clonotype was observed a handful of times. This rearrangement joins TRBV19 to TRBJ1-2, with 7 bases lining up with TRBD1. The V gene end was trimmed by 6 bases and the J gene end by 5 bases; junction bases not matched to a gene: 9. This CDR3 comprises 14 residues. Germline V gene data show CDR1 as LNHDA and CDR2 as SQIVND (reference sequence). CDR3 amino acids: CASSPRDSTYGYTF. The CDR3 DNA reads as TGTGCCAGTAGCCCAAGGGACAGCACGTATGGCTACACCTTC.

Only a few counts were recorded for this clonotype. The CDR3 DNA reads TGTGCCAGCAGTTACTACCAGCAGCCCCAGCATTTT. It is translated as CASSYYQQPQHF. This sequence joins TRBV6-2 or TRBV6-3 and TRBJ1-5, with unresolved D. Germline CDR1 MNHEY, CDR2 SVGEGT. Trimming removed 1 base at V and 7 bases at J, with 5 bases between. This CDR3 is 12 amino acids long.

Note on this clonotype: Possible read error: a much larger clone is one base away. Lacking the conserved final phenylalanine or tryptophan, this CDR3 likely reflects a read error. For the CDR3, the DNA is TGTGCCAGCAGGGACCCGGGGCCGAACTATGGCTACACCTCC. This codes for CASRDPGPNYGYTS. V gene TRBV6-1 combines with J gene TRBJ1-2, with a tentative D call TRBD1 (5 bases). The CDR3 spans 14 residues. Germline CDR1 MNHNS, CDR2 SASEGT. The V end lost 6 bases, the J end lost 2 bases, and 13 bases lay between the germline ends.

This clonotype was counted at least ten times. This rearrangement joins TRBV12-3 or TRBV12-4 to TRBJ2-2, with D tentatively TRBD2 (5 bases). The CDR3 contains 13 residues. V was shortened by 4 bases and J by 6 bases, with 9 bases between the two germline ends. The CDR3 region is CASSSGSPGELFF. In DNA form, the CDR3 reads TGTGCCAGCAGTTCGGGGTCACCCGGGGAGCTGTTTTTT.